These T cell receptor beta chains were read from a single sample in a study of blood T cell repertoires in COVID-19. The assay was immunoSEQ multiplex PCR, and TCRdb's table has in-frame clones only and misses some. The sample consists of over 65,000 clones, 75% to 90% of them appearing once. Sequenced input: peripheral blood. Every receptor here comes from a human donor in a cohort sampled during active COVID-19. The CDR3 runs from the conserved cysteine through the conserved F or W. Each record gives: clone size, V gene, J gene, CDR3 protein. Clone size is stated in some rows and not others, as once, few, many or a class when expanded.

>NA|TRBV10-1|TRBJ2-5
CASSEYSQETQYF
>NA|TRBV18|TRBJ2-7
CASSPGTGSYEQYF
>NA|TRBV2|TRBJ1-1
CASSVDRESVNTEAFF
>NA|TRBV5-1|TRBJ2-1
CASSSSSGSYNEQFF
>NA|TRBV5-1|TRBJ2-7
CASSPTGGNEQYF
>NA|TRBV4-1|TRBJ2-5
CASSQDTGTSGFPETQYF
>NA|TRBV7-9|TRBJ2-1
CASSIIPTGGGQNEQFF
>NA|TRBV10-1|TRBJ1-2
CASSESGTGIYTF
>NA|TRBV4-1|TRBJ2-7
CASSQERTGGTYEQYF
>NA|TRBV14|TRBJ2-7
CASSRSGYEQYF
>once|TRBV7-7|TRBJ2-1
CASSYDLSSSYNEQFF
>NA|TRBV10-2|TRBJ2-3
CASSRTGATDTQYF
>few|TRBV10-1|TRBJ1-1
CASSEGGAAETFF
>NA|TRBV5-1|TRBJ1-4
CASSLAAGDNEKLFF
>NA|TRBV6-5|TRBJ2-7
CASSPDQGRAYEQYF
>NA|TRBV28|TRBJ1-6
CASSNPGQGRVGPLHF
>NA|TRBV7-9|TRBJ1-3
CASIPGEGMSSGNTIYF
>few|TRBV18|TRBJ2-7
CASSPRTGSSYEQYF
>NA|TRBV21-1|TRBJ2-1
CASSTGGEQFF
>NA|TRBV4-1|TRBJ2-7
CASSQGLTSSYEQYF
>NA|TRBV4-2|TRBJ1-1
CASSQRGPKPPEAFF
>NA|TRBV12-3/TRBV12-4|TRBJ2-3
CASGTSSTDTQYF
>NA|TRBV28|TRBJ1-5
CASKDREVPQHF
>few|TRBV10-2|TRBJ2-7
CASADRYRSGYYEQYF
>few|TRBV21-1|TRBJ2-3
CASSKRAPSGRDADTQYF
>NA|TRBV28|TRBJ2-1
CASFPGTSNILSSYNEQFF
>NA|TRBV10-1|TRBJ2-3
CASTSGISTDTQYF
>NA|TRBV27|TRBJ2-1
CASSLSPGLEQFF
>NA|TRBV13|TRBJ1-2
CANSSGTAANYGYTF
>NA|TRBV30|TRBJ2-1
CAWLGYSSYNEQFF
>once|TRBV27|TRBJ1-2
CASSRISGGAYGYTF
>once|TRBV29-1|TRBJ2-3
CSVNGQGAATDTQYF
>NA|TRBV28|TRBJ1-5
CASSLSRFNQPQHF
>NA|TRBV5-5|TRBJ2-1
CASTKTGPSFYNEQFF
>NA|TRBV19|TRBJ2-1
CASTRTSGRAAYNEQFF
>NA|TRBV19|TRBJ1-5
CASSVRQGGQPQHF
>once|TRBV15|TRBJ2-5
CATSRGVAAQETQYF
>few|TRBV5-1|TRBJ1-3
CASSLGPGGFLIGNTIYF
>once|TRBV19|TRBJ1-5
CASTRVTNQPQHF
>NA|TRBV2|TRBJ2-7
CASIGITGTSGSEQYF
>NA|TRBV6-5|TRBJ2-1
CASSPRTSGDNEQFF